Detailed here is one TCR beta chain. Its antigen is unidentified. Assay: immunoSEQ multiplex PCR; the TCRdb copy retains only in-frame clones and omits some. The sample yields about 45,000 clones, approximately 83% seen once. This sample is drawn from a study of STAT5B mutations in CD4+ large granular lymphocyte leukemia. CDR1 and CDR2 (germline): MNHEY, SMNVEV (reference sequence). With V trimmed by 6 bases and J by 8 bases, 12 bases remained unmatched. The CDR3 has 15 amino acids. Overall study findings and caveats: TRBV06-family usage was enriched in top patient clones (8/27) versus controls (2/35). Without putative leukemic clones, patient CD4-sorted repertoires remained more clonal than healthy CD4+ repertoires. The CD4+ versus CD8+ T-LGLL clonality difference may reflect limited sample size. Main leukemic clonotypes were patient-specific, but approximately 25% appeared at low frequency elsewhere.

This sequence joins TRBV27 and TRBJ1-4, with 7 bases fitting TRBD1. The sample was CD4+ T cells from blood buffy coats. The source is a human donor in good health. The CDR3 loop is CASSSGGGRGEKLFF. CDR3 coding DNA: TGTGCCAGCAGCTCAGGGGGAGGGAGAGGGGAAAAACTGTTTTTT.